This TCR beta chain was identified during a study of Tregs in tolerant kidney transplant recipients. Overall study results and limits: No direct test of biological reproducibility was done here.

Unstimulated regulatory T cells (CD4+CD25+CD127-), CD4+CD25- non-regulatory cells, CD4 and CD8 cells were FACS-sorted from thawed PBMCs. Measured with immunoSEQ multiplex PCR; TCRdb has only the in-frame clones, and not every one. The sample carries about 240,000 clones, about 80% recorded once. For this clone: Its matching antigen is unknown.

Germline V gene sequence: CDR1 MNHNY, CDR2 SVGAGI (reference sequence). Trimming removed 7 bases from V and 1 base from J, with 13 bases in between. This CDR3 has 14 amino acids. Sequenced sample: CD4+ T cells from blood. This chain links TRBV6-6 with TRBJ1-2; D remains ambiguous. The TCR originated in a human donor in good health. The CDR3 DNA sequence: TGTGCCAGCAACCCAAGGCCCGGTAACTATGGCTACACCTTC. Translated, it gives CASNPRPGNYGYTF.